The 31 T cell receptor beta chains below come from one sample, sequenced in a study of identical twins. TCRdb re-called the 5' RACE reads with MiXCR, one entry per CDR3 protein. The table records over 600,000 distinct CDR3 sequences, 21% of them present only once. These data were likewise used in another study, on T cells expressing NK-cell markers.

The source material was PBMCs. The receptors stem from a young woman in good health.

The CDR3 DNA is TGCAGCGTTGACCACAGGGATGGCTACACCTTC. Translated: CSVDHRDGYTF. This rearrangement joins TRBV29-1 to TRBJ1-2; a weak D match, TRBD1 (6 bases). Germline V gives CDR1 SQVTM, CDR2 ANQGSEA. The germline V and J ends were trimmed by 3 bases and 6 bases, with 8 bases remaining between them. This CDR3 has 11 amino acids.

CDR3 in DNA: TGCAGTGCCCCGGCTGCTAGCGGGATCAGGGAGCAGTTCTTC. It codes for CSAPAASGIREQFF. The chain combines TRBV20-1 with TRBJ2-1, with 9 bases fitting TRBD2. J was trimmed by 10 bases and V by 6 bases; bases with no gene match: 13. Germline lookup yields CDR1 DFQATT and CDR2 SNEGSKA (reference sequence). The CDR3 runs 14 residues.

This clonotype was picked up many times. This sequence joins TRBV7-9 and TRBJ1-2; D is ambiguous. This CDR3 has 13 residues. Germline CDR1 SEHNR, CDR2 FQNEAQ (reference sequence). The V end was cut by 5 bases, the J end by 4 bases, with 11 bases between. The CDR3 DNA reads TGTGCCAGCAGCCTTGGACGGAGCTATGGCTACACCTTC. Encoded protein: CASSLGRSYGYTF.

This clonotype has a handful of counts. The chain recombines TRBV5-1 with TRBJ2-1, with TRBD2 identical over 8 bases. Germline loops: CDR1 SGHRS, CDR2 YFSETQ. The CDR3 runs 19 residues. V lost 0 bases and J lost 1; bases outside the gene matches: 12. DNA of the CDR3: TGCGCCAGCAGCTTGGTTCGGGAGGGGGGGCTTCTTTCCTACAATGAGCAGTTCTTC. Protein product: CASSLVREGGLLSYNEQFF.

This clonotype was seen many times. The chain employs TRBV11-2 and TRBJ2-1; 11 bases are a match to TRBD2. The CDR3 runs 17 residues. Germline V gives CDR1 SGHAT, CDR2 FQNNGV. V was pared by 4 bases and J by 9 bases, with 14 bases of the junction left unmatched. CDR3 in DNA: TGTGCCAGCAGCTACTCAGGAGGTAGCGGGAGGGCAAGTGAGCAGTTCTTC. Protein: CASSYSGGSGRASEQFF.

The chain employs TRBV20-1 and TRBJ2-1; weak D call: TRBD1 (6 bases). The CDR3 totals 15 residues. V gave up 3 bases and J gave up 3 bases, with 15 bases separating them. Germline V CDR1 and CDR2: DFQATT, SNEGSKA (reference sequence). CDR3 sequence reads: CSASPRGVGYNEQFF. The CDR3 DNA follows: TGCAGTGCTAGCCCCAGGGGAGTAGGCTACAATGAGCAGTTCTTC.

The chain links TRBV11-2 to TRBJ2-7, with D possibly TRBD1 on 5 matching bases. V lost 5 bases and J lost 5, with 19 bases in between. This CDR3 has 15 residues. CDR1 SGHAT and CDR2 FQNNGV come from the germline V gene. CDR3 residues: CASSQRQGLRNEQYF. In nucleotides, the CDR3 is TGTGCCAGCAGCCAGAGGCAGGGTCTGAGGAACGAGCAGTACTTC.

The rearrangement joins TRBV5-1 to TRBJ2-5, with a weak D call TRBD2 (6 bases). V shed 2 bases and J shed 5 bases, with 13 bases lying between them. Germline CDR1 SGHRS, CDR2 YFSETQ. The CDR3 runs 14 residues. The CDR3 reads CASSFNGGMETQYF. The CDR3 coding sequence is TGCGCCAGCAGCTTTAATGGGGGGATGGAGACCCAGTACTTC.

This sequence joins TRBV12-3 or TRBV12-4 and TRBJ2-1, with 12 positions matching TRBD1. The CDR3 is made up of 12 amino acids. The junction had 5 bases not matched to a gene; V was cut back by 6 bases and J by 14 bases. The CDR3: CASSRGQGAKFF. In nucleotides, the CDR3 is TGTGCCAGCAGCCGGGGACAGGGGGCGAAGTTCTTC.

This clonotype was observed a few times. The V and J genes are TRBV6-1 and TRBJ2-3, with 7 bases fitting TRBD1. The V segment lost 6 bases and the J segment 3 bases; nucleotides outside the gene matches: 12. This CDR3 has 16 residues. Germline V gene lookup returns CDR1 MNHNS and CDR2 SASEGT. CDR3 protein: CASSPIDRDGTDTQYF. CDR3 DNA: TGTGCCAGCAGCCCTATCGACAGGGACGGAACAGATACGCAGTATTTT.

The table lists this clonotype with a count of one. The chain couples TRBV5-1 to TRBJ2-3, with 14 bases identical to TRBD2. V was pared by 0 bases and J by 1 base, with 7 bases of the junction left unmatched. The CDR3 consists of 19 residues. CDR1 is SGHRS, CDR2 YFSETQ, per germline. DNA of the CDR3: TGCGCCAGCAGCTTGGCCGGGACTAGCGGGAGCCCGGGCACAGATACGCAGTATTTT. Amino acid sequence: CASSLAGTSGSPGTDTQYF.

The V and J genes are TRBV5-1 and TRBJ2-7, with 7 bases identical to TRBD1. This CDR3 spans 16 amino acids. Trimming at V came to 1 base and at J to 3 bases, leaving 10 bases not matched to a gene. Germline CDR1 reads SGHRS; CDR2 reads YFSETQ. In DNA, the CDR3 is TGCGCCAGCAGCTTGTCTACTCGACAGGGTGGCTACGAGCAGTACTTC. As protein: CASSLSTRQGGYEQYF.

This rearrangement joins TRBV20-1 to TRBJ1-2; D not certain. Germline V gives CDR1 DFQATT, CDR2 SNEGSKA (reference sequence). V dropped 0 bases and J dropped 8 bases, with 10 bases sitting between them. The CDR3 spans 12 residues. CDR3: CSARDRSGGYTF. CDR3 nucleotides: TGCAGTGCTAGAGATCGTAGTGGCGGCTACACCTTC.

This chain uses TRBV20-1 with TRBJ2-1; D tentatively reads TRBD1 or TRBD2 (6 bases each). The germline gives CDR1 DFQATT, CDR2 SNEGSKA (reference sequence). This CDR3 is built from 10 residues. V was clipped by 6 bases and J by 16 bases, with 16 bases between them. CDR3 protein: CSAFVGGEFF. In nucleotides, the CDR3 is TGCAGTGCCTTCGTCGGGGGCGAATTCTTC.

CDR3: CSARLLSRDIGEQYF. CDR3 DNA: TGCAGTGCTAGATTACTATCCAGGGATATTGGCGAGCAGTACTTC. This sequence joins TRBV20-1 and TRBJ2-7; possibly TRBD1 for D (5 bases). V was shortened by 2 bases and J by 6 bases, with 20 bases between the two germline ends. CDR1 is DFQATT and CDR2 is SNEGSKA in the germline V gene (reference sequence). This CDR3 has 15 amino acids.

This clonotype was seen a handful of times. The chain carries TRBV14 and TRBJ2-7; no definite D call. CDR1 SGHDN and CDR2 FVKESK come from the germline V gene. Trimming took off 1 base at V and 1 base at J, with 5 bases between the two ends. The length of the CDR3 is 13 residues. The CDR3 DNA sequence: TGTGCCAGCAGCCAAGTCCCGTCCTACGAGCAGTACTTC. Amino acids: CASSQVPSYEQYF.

This clonotype has only a few counts. This sequence joins TRBV20-1 and TRBJ2-2; D is perhaps TRBD2 (5 bases). The germline CDR1 and CDR2 sequences are DFQATT and SNEGSKA (reference sequence). V was cut by 3 bases and J by 0 bases, with 8 bases left in between. This CDR3 is built from 14 residues. CDR3 loop: CSASGEANTGELFF. CDR3 in DNA: TGCAGTGCTAGCGGGGAAGCGAACACCGGGGAGCTGTTTTTT.

This clonotype was detected a few times. The J gene is TRBJ2-7, the V gene TRBV5-1, with 8 bases aligning to TRBD1. The germline CDR1 and CDR2 sequences are SGHRS and YFSETQ. The CDR3 totals 16 residues. J lost 3 bases, V lost 3 bases, and 11 bases had no gene match. The CDR3 coding sequence is TGCGCCAGCAGCTCGACTGAGGGACAGGACCTCTACGAGCAGTACTTC. Its protein product is CASSSTEGQDLYEQYF.

The chain joins TRBV11-2 to TRBJ2-3, with unresolved D. Germline-derived CDR1 and CDR2 are SGHAT and FQNNGV. This CDR3 spans 16 amino acids. The V and J ends lost 5 bases and 0 bases respectively, with 15 bases between them. CDR3 nucleotides: TGTGCCAGCAGCCTGGCGGCTATCGCTAGCACAGATACGCAGTATTTT. This codes for CASSLAAIASTDTQYF.

This clonotype was seen a few times. The chain couples TRBV5-1 to TRBJ2-3, with D possibly matching TRBD1 (5 bases). The CDR3 spans 12 residues. Germline assignment: CDR1 SGHRS and CDR2 YFSETQ. V lost 6 bases and J 4 bases, leaving 9 bases between the germline ends. This CDR3 reads CASTGLADTQYF. CDR3 sequence (DNA): TGCGCCAGCACAGGGTTAGCAGATACGCAGTATTTT.

V usage is TRBV9 and J usage is TRBJ2-2; 7 bases line up with TRBD1. Per germline, CDR1 SGDLS and CDR2 YYNGEE. The CDR3 covers 15 residues. J was trimmed by 5 bases and V by 1 base; bases with no gene match: 5. This CDR3 reads CASSVFDRETGELFF. In nucleotides, the CDR3 is TGTGCCAGCAGCGTATTCGACAGGGAGACCGGGGAGCTGTTTTTT.

This clonotype was detected a few times. The J gene is TRBJ1-2, the V gene TRBV7-6; 7 bases line up with TRBD1. The CDR3 has 14 amino acids. Germline trimming cut 5 bases from V and 2 bases from J; bases unmatched to any gene: 5. Germline CDR1 is SGHVS and CDR2 is FNYEAQ. CDR3 in amino acids: CASSPGGVNYGYTF. The CDR3 DNA reads as TGTGCCAGCAGCCCAGGGGGGGTAAACTATGGCTACACCTTC.

This sequence joins TRBV6-2 or TRBV6-3 and TRBJ2-3, with 9 bases that match TRBD2. CDR1 is MNHEY, CDR2 SVGEGT, per germline. The CDR3 has 17 residues. The J segment lost 0 bases and the V segment lost 7 bases, leaving 11 bases of the junction unmatched. CDR3 protein: CASTKAGGDSSTDTQYF. The CDR3 nucleotides are TGTGCCAGCACCAAAGCGGGGGGCGATTCTAGCACAGATACGCAGTATTTT.

This clonotype has a count of ten or more. J is TRBJ2-4 and V is TRBV12-3 or TRBV12-4; D gene uncertain. This CDR3 spans 12 amino acids. The V gene lost 6 bases and the J gene lost 7 bases, with 10 bases spanning the gap. The CDR3 region is CASSRTANIQYF. As DNA, the CDR3 is TGTGCCAGCAGCCGAACGGCGAACATTCAGTACTTC.

The V and J genes are TRBV20-1 and TRBJ1-1, with 7 bases aligning to TRBD1. With V trimmed by 3 bases and J by 3 bases, 4 bases remained unmatched. This CDR3 has 13 residues. Per germline, CDR1 DFQATT and CDR2 SNEGSKA (reference sequence). The CDR3 DNA reads TGCAGTGCTAGTGACAGGGTAGACACTGAAGCTTTCTTT. Its translation: CSASDRVDTEAFF.

This chain links TRBV25-1 with TRBJ2-7; 10 nucleotides agree with TRBD1. Germline V gene data show CDR1 as MGHDK and CDR2 as SYGVNS. V dropped 4 bases and J dropped 1; count of bases not matched to a gene: 4. This CDR3 comprises 15 residues. In DNA form, the CDR3 reads TGTGCCAGCAGTGGGACAGGGGGACTATCCTACGAGCAGTACTTC. It translates to CASSGTGGLSYEQYF.

The V gene is TRBV10-3, the J gene TRBJ2-7, with D unresolved. The germline V and J ends were trimmed by 3 bases and 7 bases, with 13 bases remaining between them. Germline CDR1 reads ENHRY; CDR2 reads SYGVKD. CDR3 length equals 13 residues. The chain's CDR3 is CAISDKGPLEQYF. The CDR3 DNA is TGTGCCATCAGTGATAAAGGGCCTCTGGAGCAGTACTTC.

This clonotype was observed a few times. The chain links TRBV20-1 to TRBJ1-2; possible D gene TRBD1, 5 bases. Trimming shortened V by 4 bases and J by 7 bases, and 10 bases separated the two germline ends. Germline CDR1 DFQATT, CDR2 SNEGSKA (reference sequence). CDR3 length equals 11 residues. The CDR3 is CSATRDAGYTF. The CDR3 region has the DNA TGCAGTGCTACCCGGGACGCTGGCTACACCTTC.

The chain uses TRBV5-1 and TRBJ2-3; TRBD1 aligns across 7 bases. CDR1 and CDR2 (germline): SGHRS, YFSETQ. There are 14 residues in the CDR3. Trimming took 4 bases from V and 6 from J; bases not matched to a gene: 8. Here the CDR3 reads CASSPGQELDTQYF. As DNA, the CDR3 is TGCGCCAGCAGCCCCGGACAGGAGTTGGATACGCAGTATTTT.

Only a few counts were recorded for this clonotype. The V call is TRBV20-1, the J call TRBJ2-3; D is ambiguous. CDR1 is DFQATT, CDR2 SNEGSKA, per germline (reference sequence). CDR3 length equals 14 residues. Trimming took off 1 base at V and 1 base at J, with 9 bases between the two ends. The CDR3 DNA follows: TGCAGTGCTAGAGCCCCGACTCGCACAGATACGCAGTATTTT. This translates into CSARAPTRTDTQYF.

The rearrangement joins TRBV29-1 to TRBJ2-1; 11 nucleotides align to TRBD2. CDR1 SQVTM and CDR2 ANQGSEA come from the germline V gene. Trimming took 6 bases from V and 7 from J; bases not matched to a gene: 5. This CDR3 is built from 13 residues. In nucleotides, the CDR3 is TGCAGCGTCTCCCGGACTAGCGGGAATGAGCAGTTCTTC. Translated: CSVSRTSGNEQFF.